The entry below gives a single T cell receptor beta chain sequence along with its context. Its target is not known. This sample was taken from a study of T and B cells in COVID-19 patients. About the research overall: Blood was sampled from COVID-19 patients who were either actively infected or recovered. Whole-study findings and limits: There were 2,000 to 3,000 TCR clusters exclusive to the recovered cohort, 31 with low generation probability. Patients with COVID-19 reportedly showed strongly skewed T cell receptor beta variable and joining gene usage. Clonality of TRB repertoires was high in active COVID-19; recovery brought above-healthy diversity and richness.

Blood genomic DNA input for TRB amplification was about 240-500 ng. This CDR3 is 14 amino acids long. Trimming pared 7 bases from V and 7 bases from J, leaving 19 bases between. The germline V gene encodes CDR1 MNHEY and CDR2 SVGEGT. TRB rearrangements were amplified by multiplex PCR with BIOMED2 TRB-A/B primers. TCRdb itself ran the multiplex PCR reads through MiXCR, one entry per CDR3 protein. The sample contains around 28,000 distinct CDR3 sequences, over 25% of which appear only once. This TCR was sampled from a human donor who had recovered from COVID-19. This chain joins TRBV6-2 or TRBV6-3 and TRBJ1-2; D unclear. Sequenced material: blood. CDR3 sequence reads: CASTREEISSGYTF. CDR3 DNA: TGTGCCAGCACCCGCGAGGAGATCTCCTCTGGCTACACCTTC.